The 13 T cell receptor beta chains reported below all come from one sample, sequenced in a study of T cells after yellow fever vaccination. One entry per CDR3 protein, called by TCRdb with MiXCR from the 5' RACE reads. The sample includes about 550,000 distinct CDR3 sequences, over 15% of them seen just once. Source: PBMCs, taken 15 days after the yellow fever booster vaccination. All receptors derive from a man aged 25 to 40 who received the YFV17D yellow fever vaccine.

The table lists this clonotype with a few counts. The V and J genes are TRBV2 and TRBJ2-3; D is unclear. Germline V gives CDR1 SNHLY, CDR2 FYNNEI. CDR3 size: 13 residues. V was trimmed by 6 bases and J by 8 bases, leaving 15 bases between them. The CDR3 DNA reads TGTGCCAGCAGGCCTGTCAGCGAAAGTACGCAGTATTTT. Protein product: CASRPVSESTQYF.

The chain has TRBV30 and TRBJ2-7; 8 nucleotides line up with TRBD2. The CDR3 has 15 amino acids. Germline assignment: CDR1 GTSNPN and CDR2 SVGIG (reference sequence). The V gene end was trimmed by 7 bases and the J gene end by 3 bases; junction bases not matched to a gene: 14. The CDR3 here is CASKAGERLDYEQYF. The DNA for the CDR3 is TGTGCCTCAAAAGCGGGAGAGCGGTTGGACTACGAGCAGTACTTC.

The V and J genes are TRBV5-4 and TRBJ2-3, with D perhaps matching TRBD1 (6 bases). The CDR3 runs to 16 residues. Germline V gives CDR1 SGHNT, CDR2 YYREEE (reference sequence). Trimming pared 4 bases from V and 2 bases from J, leaving 17 bases between. Here the CDR3 DNA reads TGTGCCAGCAGCACTGGCAGGGGACGTGACACAGATACGCAGTATTTT. This codes for CASSTGRGRDTDTQYF.

The chain couples TRBV5-1 to TRBJ2-7; 8 bases fit TRBD2. The trim removed 4 bases at V and 3 bases at J, leaving 9 bases unmatched. Per germline, CDR1 SGHRS and CDR2 YFSETQ. The CDR3 length is 15 residues. CDR3 sequence reads: CASSAITSGDYEQYF. CDR3 DNA sequence: TGCGCCAGCAGCGCGATTACTAGCGGAGACTACGAGCAGTACTTC.

This clonotype was seen more than once but under ten times. The chain has TRBV18 and TRBJ2-1; tentatively, D is TRBD1 (5 bases). The V end was cut by 0 bases, the J end by 11 bases, with 14 bases between. The CDR3 is made up of 14 amino acids. Germline V gives CDR1 KGHSH, CDR2 LQKENI. Written as DNA, the CDR3 is TGTGCCAGCTCACCACCTGATGGGGCCAGTAAGCAGTTCTTC. This gives the protein CASSPPDGASKQFF.

In this sample, this clonotype turned up a few times. The chain employs TRBV29-1 and TRBJ2-3, with 9 bases identical to TRBD2. The V and J ends lost 4 bases and 5 bases, in that order; junction bases with no gene match: 22. Germline V gene data show CDR1 as SQVTM and CDR2 as ANQGSEA. The length of the CDR3 is 19 residues. CDR3 DNA sequence: TGCAGCGTTGCTCGCGTTAGCGGGAGATTGTGGGACTACGAAGATACGCAGTATTTT. It translates to CSVARVSGRLWDYEDTQYF.

This chain links TRBV12-3 or TRBV12-4 with TRBJ2-3, with D tentatively TRBD1 (6 bases). V gave up 1 base and J gave up 2 bases, with 13 bases separating them. The CDR3 is 16 amino acids. CDR3 sequence: CASSLGRTVNTDTQYF. The CDR3 coding sequence is TGTGCCAGCAGTTTAGGGAGGACAGTCAACACAGATACGCAGTATTTT.

This chain connects TRBV10-1 to TRBJ2-7; D not resolved. The CDR3 consists of 13 residues. Trimming removed 6 bases at V and 0 bases at J, with 9 bases between. CDR1 is WNHNN and CDR2 is SYGVQD in the germline V gene (reference sequence). CDR3 sequence (DNA): TGCGCCAGCAGCTGGGCAGGCTCCTACGAGCAGTACTTC. Amino acids: CASSWAGSYEQYF.

This clonotype showed up just a few times. The J gene is TRBJ2-2, the V gene TRBV7-8, with D maybe TRBD2 (5 bases). V was pared by 1 base and J by 3 bases, with 15 bases between. CDR1 and CDR2 (germline): SGHVS, FQNEAQ. The CDR3 contains 17 residues. Here the CDR3 DNA reads TGTGCCAGCAGCTTAGGGCCCAGCGGACTTTACACCGGGGAGCTGTTTTTT. Its protein product is CASSLGPSGLYTGELFF.

The chain employs TRBV5-1 and TRBJ1-4, with TRBD1 matching 7 bases. Germline CDR1 is SGHRS and CDR2 is YFSETQ. CDR3 size: 14 residues. With 3 bases clipped from V and 5 bases from J, the junction kept 4 bases outside the gene matches. CDR3 in amino acids: CASSSGQKNEKLFF. The CDR3 DNA reads TGCGCCAGCAGCTCGGGACAGAAGAATGAAAAACTGTTTTTT.

The chain couples TRBV5-1 to TRBJ2-1, with D uncertain. The CDR3 loop spans 15 amino acids. Trimming pared 0 bases from V and 9 bases from J, leaving 16 bases between. Germline V gene lookup returns CDR1 SGHRS and CDR2 YFSETQ. Here the CDR3 DNA reads TGCGCCAGCAGCTTGGAAATTGCTTTAATGAGTGAGCAGTTCTTC. Encoded protein: CASSLEIALMSEQFF.

The rearrangement uses TRBV7-6 and TRBJ2-2, with D perhaps TRBD2 (6 bases). V was trimmed by 4 bases and J by 5 bases, leaving 17 bases between them. This CDR3 has 16 residues. Germline V lookup: CDR1 SGHVS, CDR2 FNYEAQ. The CDR3 spells CASSSTGTSVTGELFF. CDR3 nucleotide sequence: TGTGCCAGCAGCTCAACCGGGACTTCAGTGACCGGGGAGCTGTTTTTT.

This chain connects TRBV15 to TRBJ2-1; 9 bases match TRBD2. CDR3 length equals 16 residues. CDR1 is LNHNV, CDR2 YYDKDF, per germline (reference sequence). Trimming cost V 4 bases and J 7 bases; bases outside gene matches: 11. In DNA form, the CDR3 reads TGTGCCACCAGCAAGGGGACTAGCCACGGTCTAAATGAGCAGTTCTTC. Protein product: CATSKGTSHGLNEQFF.